This T cell receptor (beta chain) was retrieved from a study of metastatic and nonmetastatic thyroid tumors. In the study overall: Malignant thyroid and benign thyroid patients provided blood and tumor or nodule tissue whose repertoires were compared.

In the source study's methods: Clinicopathological groups of papillary thyroid cancer showed CDR3 differences that were used to build a distant-metastasis classifier. From the PCR reads, TCRdb re-called clones with MiXCR. Clone size and V and J calls follow TCRdb, not the original study. The table has some 45,000 clones, roughly 12% seen once. Thyroid surgery took place with no prior treatment in any patient. Study findings and constraints: Reports indicated that malignant thyroid tumors showed significantly higher TCR beta diversity than benign nodules did, in blood and tumor.

This clone was seen ten or more times. Its antigen is currently unknown. The CDR3 is 15 amino acids. The germline CDR1 and CDR2 sequences are SGHTA and FQGNSA. Trimming at V came to 4 bases and at J to 5 bases, leaving 6 bases not matched to a gene. The chain couples TRBV7-2 to TRBJ1-4; TRBD1 aligns across 8 bases. This clonotype originated in a male donor with papillary thyroid cancer or a benign thyroid nodule (not recorded which). Some clones in this sample may be carry-over from other donors' samples. The sequenced material came from blood. In DNA, the CDR3 is TGTGCCAGCAGCTCCCCAGGGGGCTTAAATGAAAAACTGTTTTTT. Its translation: CASSSPGGLNEKLFF.